The 8 T cell receptor beta chains below come from one sample, sequenced in a study of tumor-infiltrating lymphocytes in primary liver carcinoma. The input was 500 ng total RNA; TCR beta cDNA was made from it with a constant-region primer. Three-round nested multiplex PCR performed with slightly modified ARM-PCR produced the TCR beta libraries. A C-beta reverse primer was combined with TRBV1-TRBV30 forward primers in the first two PCR rounds, and each round had 10 cycles. TCRdb reprocessed the multiplex PCR reads via MiXCR and lists one record per CDR3 protein. The sample records about 320,000 distinct CDR3 sequences, 50% to 75% being singletons. Unsorted whole blood yielded blood RNA, and germline DNA was extracted as well. Sequencing was done on a sample of peripheral blood. All receptors come from a woman aged 25 to 45 with primary liver carcinoma and hepatitis B virus infection.

About this clonotype itself: A read error is likely, as this CDR3 ends without the conserved phenylalanine or tryptophan. This rearrangement joins TRBV14 to TRBJ1-1; 8 positions agree with TRBD1. Germline V gene lookup returns CDR1 SGHDN and CDR2 FVKESK. The length of the CDR3 is 15 residues. The CDR3 spells CTSSPRTGRNTEAFS. The CDR3 DNA is TGTACCAGCAGCCCAAGGACAGGGAGGAACACTGAAGCTTTCTCT.

V is TRBV30 and J is TRBJ2-5, with D maybe TRBD1 (6 bases). The V and J ends lost 2 bases and 4 bases respectively, with 8 bases between them. The CDR3 covers 12 residues. Germline loops: CDR1 GTSNPN, CDR2 SVGIG (reference sequence). The CDR3: CAWSRGGETQYF. As DNA, the CDR3 is TGTGCCTGGAGTAGAGGGGGAGAGACCCAGTACTTC.

V usage is TRBV18 and J usage is TRBJ2-4, with TRBD2 matching 13 bases. Germline assignment: CDR1 KGHSH and CDR2 LQKENI. CDR3 size: 16 residues. The J segment lost 4 bases and the V segment lost 2 bases, leaving 2 bases of the junction unmatched. CDR3 DNA sequence: TGTGCCAGCTCACCAAGGGGACTAGCGGGGAAAAACATTCAGTACTTC. Translated, it gives CASSPRGLAGKNIQYF.

This clonotype has a handful of counts. V and J are TRBV5-4 and TRBJ2-7; no definite D call. Deletions cut 4 bases from V and 0 bases from J, with 11 bases between. Germline V lookup: CDR1 SGHNT, CDR2 YYREEE (reference sequence). The CDR3 covers 14 residues. CDR3 sequence (DNA): TGTGCCAGCAGCACATACCGGGTCTCCTACGAGCAGTACTTC. This sequence encodes CASSTYRVSYEQYF.

V is TRBV13 and J is TRBJ2-7; D call uncertain. The CDR3 spans 10 residues. V lost 5 bases and J lost 8, with 7 bases in between. Looked up from germline, CDR1 is PRHDT and CDR2 is FYEKMQ (reference sequence). As DNA, the CDR3 is TGTGCCAGCAGCCCCCGGAAGCAGTACTTC. Protein sequence: CASSPRKQYF.

This clonotype was counted once. A much larger clone is a single base away; this may be a read error. The rearrangement links TRBV12-3 or TRBV12-4 to TRBJ2-5, with 8 bases matching TRBD2. The CDR3 loop spans 15 amino acids. The CDR3 coding sequence is TGTACCAGCAGCCTCGGACTAGCTATTCAAGAGACCCAGTACTTC. It is translated as CTSSLGLAIQETQYF.

This clonotype was found many times. V and J are TRBV11-1 and TRBJ1-6; 7 positions match TRBD1. The CDR3 is 16 residues long. With V trimmed by 4 bases and J by 10 bases, 13 bases remained unmatched. Looked up from germline, CDR1 is SGHAT and CDR2 is FQDESV (reference sequence). The DNA of the CDR3 is TGTGCCAGCAGCTCGCCGGACAGGCTAGATGGATCACCCCTCCACTTT. This codes for CASSSPDRLDGSPLHF. Full variable domain (rest looked up from reference TRBV11-1 and TRBJ1-6): EAEVAQSPRYKITEKSQAVAFWCDPISGHATLYWYRQILGQGPELLVQFQDESVVDDSQLPKDRFSAERLKGVDSTLKIQPAELGDSAMYLCASSSPDRLDGSPLHFGNGTRLTVT.

Ten or more counts support this clonotype. The J gene is TRBJ2-1, the V gene TRBV29-1; D is possibly TRBD2 (7 bases). Trimming removed 4 bases at V and 5 bases at J, with 18 bases between. Germline CDR1 reads SQVTM; CDR2 reads ANQGSEA. There are 15 residues in the CDR3. The CDR3 DNA reads as TGCAGCGTTGGAGGGGGGGCCGGGGTGAACAATGAGCAGTTCTTC. It translates to CSVGGGAGVNNEQFF.